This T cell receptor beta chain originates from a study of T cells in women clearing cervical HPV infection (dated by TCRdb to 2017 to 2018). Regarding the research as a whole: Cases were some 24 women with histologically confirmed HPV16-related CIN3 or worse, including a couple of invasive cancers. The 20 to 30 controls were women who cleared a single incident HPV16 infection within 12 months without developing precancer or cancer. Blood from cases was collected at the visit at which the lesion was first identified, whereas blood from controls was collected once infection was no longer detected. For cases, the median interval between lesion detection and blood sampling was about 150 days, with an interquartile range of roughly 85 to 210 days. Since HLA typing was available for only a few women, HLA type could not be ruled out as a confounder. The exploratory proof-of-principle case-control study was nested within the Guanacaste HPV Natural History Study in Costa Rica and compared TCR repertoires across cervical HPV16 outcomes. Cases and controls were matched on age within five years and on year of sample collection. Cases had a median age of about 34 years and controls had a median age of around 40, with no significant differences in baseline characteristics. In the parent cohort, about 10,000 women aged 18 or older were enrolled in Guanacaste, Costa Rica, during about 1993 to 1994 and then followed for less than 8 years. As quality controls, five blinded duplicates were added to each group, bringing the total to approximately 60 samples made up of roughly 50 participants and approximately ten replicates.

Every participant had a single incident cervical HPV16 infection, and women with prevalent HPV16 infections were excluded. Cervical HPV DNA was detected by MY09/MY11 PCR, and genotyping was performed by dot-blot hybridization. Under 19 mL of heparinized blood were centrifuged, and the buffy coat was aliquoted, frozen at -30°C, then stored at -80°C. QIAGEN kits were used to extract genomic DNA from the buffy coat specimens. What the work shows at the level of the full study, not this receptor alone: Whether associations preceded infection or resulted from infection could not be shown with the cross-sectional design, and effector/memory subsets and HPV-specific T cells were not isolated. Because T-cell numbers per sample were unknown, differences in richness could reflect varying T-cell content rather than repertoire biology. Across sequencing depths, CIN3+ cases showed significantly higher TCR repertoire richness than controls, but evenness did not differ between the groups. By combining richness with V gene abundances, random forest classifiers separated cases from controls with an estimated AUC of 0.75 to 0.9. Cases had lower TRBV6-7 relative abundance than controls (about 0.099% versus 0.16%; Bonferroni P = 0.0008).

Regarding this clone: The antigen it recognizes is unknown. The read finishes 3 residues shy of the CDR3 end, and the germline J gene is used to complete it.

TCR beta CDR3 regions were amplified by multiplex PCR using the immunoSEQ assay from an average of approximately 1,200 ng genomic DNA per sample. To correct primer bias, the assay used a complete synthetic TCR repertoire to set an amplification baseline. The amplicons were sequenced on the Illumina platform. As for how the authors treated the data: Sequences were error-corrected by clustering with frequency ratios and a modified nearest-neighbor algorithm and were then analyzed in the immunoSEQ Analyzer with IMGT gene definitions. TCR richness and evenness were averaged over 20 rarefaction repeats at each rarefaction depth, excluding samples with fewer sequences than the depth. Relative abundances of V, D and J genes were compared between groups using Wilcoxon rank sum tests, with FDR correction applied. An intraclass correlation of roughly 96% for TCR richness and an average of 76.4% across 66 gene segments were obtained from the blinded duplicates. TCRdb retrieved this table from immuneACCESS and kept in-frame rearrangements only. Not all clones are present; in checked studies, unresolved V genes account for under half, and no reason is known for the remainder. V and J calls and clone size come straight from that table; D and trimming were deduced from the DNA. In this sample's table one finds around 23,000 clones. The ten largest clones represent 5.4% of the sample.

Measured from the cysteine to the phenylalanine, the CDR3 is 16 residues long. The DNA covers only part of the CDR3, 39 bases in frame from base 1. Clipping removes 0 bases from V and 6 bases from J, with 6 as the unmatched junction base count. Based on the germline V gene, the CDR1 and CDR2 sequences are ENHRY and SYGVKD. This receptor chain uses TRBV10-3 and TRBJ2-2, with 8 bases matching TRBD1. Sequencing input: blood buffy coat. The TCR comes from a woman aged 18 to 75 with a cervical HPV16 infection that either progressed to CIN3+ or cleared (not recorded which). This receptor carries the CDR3 CAISESLRTGSGELFF. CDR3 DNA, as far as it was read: TGTGCCATCAGTGAGTCGCTCCGGACAGGGTCCGGGGAG.